The 22 T cell receptor beta chains below were found in one sample sequenced in a study of beta chain features in type 1 diabetes. Expressed TCRB transcripts were sequenced after all isolated RNA was converted to cDNA. Sequenced by immunoSEQ multiplex PCR; TCRdb stores in-frame clones only, minus some. In the table there are about 360,000 clones, over 9.5% of which are singletons. Sequencing was performed on naive CD4+ T cells from blood. The receptors shown here come from a man aged 18 to 35 in good health.

This clone was detected only a few times. The CDR3 loop reads CASSPPRTGGDEQFF. The DNA of the CDR3 is TGCGCCAGCAGCCCCCCTCGGACAGGGGGGGATGAGCAGTTCTTC. J is TRBJ2-1 and V is TRBV5-1, with 10 bases that match TRBD1. This CDR3 spans 15 amino acids. Germline CDR1 and CDR2: SGHRS and YFSETQ. J gave up 8 bases and V 4 bases, and 9 bases lay outside the gene matches. Combining the CDR3 with reference TRBV5-1 and TRBJ2-1 gives the whole variable domain KAGVTQTPRYLIKTRGQQVTLSCSPISGHRSVSWYQQTPGQGLQFLFEYFSETQRNKGNFPGRFSGRQFSNSRSEMNVSTLELGDSALYLCASSPPRTGGDEQFFGPGTRLTVL.

This clone was seen a few times. The rearrangement uses TRBV7-2 and TRBJ2-5; no clear D. This CDR3 spans 11 amino acids. Per germline, CDR1 SGHTA and CDR2 FQGNSA. V gave up 5 bases and J gave up 4 bases, with 5 bases separating them. CDR3 nucleotides: TGTGCCAGCAGCCCTCTAGAGACCCAGTACTTC. It translates to CASSPLETQYF.

This clone has only a few counts. The chain joins TRBV4-3 to TRBJ2-7, with 7 positions matching TRBD1. With V trimmed by 0 bases and J by 5 bases, 10 bases remained unmatched. This CDR3 contains 16 residues. The germline V gene encodes CDR1 LGHNA and CDR2 YSLEER. CDR3 amino acids: CASSQDLRRGQDEQYF. The CDR3 region has the DNA TGCGCCAGCAGCCAAGATCTGAGAAGGGGGCAGGACGAGCAGTACTTC.

The chain couples TRBV30 to TRBJ1-1, with D possibly TRBD1 on 6 matching bases. This CDR3 contains 13 residues. CDR1 and CDR2 (germline): GTSNPN, SVGIG (reference sequence). Deletions cut 5 bases from V and 2 bases from J, with 12 bases between. CDR3 DNA sequence: TGTGCCTGGGAGAGACAGGCCAACACTGAAGCTTTCTTT. Translated, it gives CAWERQANTEAFF.

CDR3 amino acids: CASSGQGALDEQYF. For the CDR3, the DNA is TGTGCCAGCTCAGGACAGGGGGCGTTGGACGAGCAGTACTTC. The chain joins TRBV18 to TRBJ2-5; 11 positions agree with TRBD1. Matching the DNA end better, TRBJ2-7 makes the J call doubtful. From germline, CDR1 is KGHSH and CDR2 LQKENI. CDR3 length: 14 amino acids.

With respect to this clone: Other DNA sequences from this sample encode an identical CDR3 as well. The rearrangement joins TRBV4-2 to TRBJ1-5, with TRBD1 matching 8 bases. Germline V gene lookup returns CDR1 LGHNA and CDR2 YNFKEQ. This CDR3 region has 15 residues. V was pared by 1 base and J by 6 bases, with 5 bases of the junction left unmatched. CDR3 sequence reads: CASSQGQGAGQPQHF. CDR3 coding DNA: TGTGCCAGCAGCCAAGGTCAGGGGGCAGGTCAGCCCCAGCATTTT.

J is TRBJ2-2 and V is TRBV28; weak D call: TRBD2 (6 bases). Germline V gene lookup returns CDR1 MDHEN and CDR2 SYDVKM. V was cut by 1 base and J by 4 bases, with 7 bases left in between. The CDR3 is 14 residues long. The CDR3 is CASSLSGSTGELFF. CDR3 in DNA: TGTGCCAGCAGTTTATCCGGGAGCACCGGGGAGCTGTTTTTT.

V usage is TRBV10-3 and J usage is TRBJ2-2; 8 positions agree with TRBD2. The V and J ends lost 7 bases and 7 bases, in that order; junction bases with no gene match: 11. Germline V gene data show CDR1 as ENHRY and CDR2 as SYGVKD. The CDR3 contains 15 residues. The CDR3 region has the DNA TGTGCCATCACCGGCGGGGGGCCCGGGGTCGGGGAGCTGTTTTTT. It translates to CAITGGGPGVGELFF.

The gene calls are TRBV7-8 and TRBJ2-2; D is possibly TRBD2 (6 bases). CDR3 size: 15 residues. The germline CDR1 and CDR2 sequences are SGHVS and FQNEAQ. The V end lost 5 bases, the J end lost 2 bases, and 12 bases lay between the germline ends. Written as DNA, the CDR3 is TGTGCCAGCAGCCCCCGGACTACCAACACCGGGGAGCTGTTTTTT. Residues: CASSPRTTNTGELFF.

In this sample, this clone turned up a few times. V usage is TRBV13 and J usage is TRBJ2-5; D gene uncertain. The CDR3 consists of 16 residues. The V gene's germline CDR1 is PRHDT and CDR2 FYEKMQ (reference sequence). V was pared by 4 bases and J by 2 bases, with 17 bases between. The CDR3 sequence: CASSSPSFPEQETQYF. As DNA, the CDR3 is TGTGCCAGCAGCTCCCCCAGTTTCCCCGAACAAGAGACCCAGTACTTC.

The chain combines TRBV4-3 with TRBJ2-2; 7 bases fit TRBD2. This CDR3 is built from 16 residues. V shed 4 bases, J shed 4 bases, and the junction held 9 bases outside the gene matches. Germline CDR1 LGHNA, CDR2 YSLEER. For the CDR3, the DNA is TGCGCCAGCAGCCGAACAATGACGGGAGGCACCGGGGAGCTGTTTTTT. Protein: CASSRTMTGGTGELFF.

Only a few counts were recorded for this clone. V and J are TRBV7-3 and TRBJ2-4, with 9 bases identical to TRBD1. The CDR3 length is 14 residues. The V gene's germline CDR1 is SGHTA and CDR2 FQGTGA. With V trimmed by 3 bases and J by 7 bases, 4 bases remained unmatched. CDR3 protein: CASSLGQGGNIQYF. The CDR3 coding sequence is TGTGCCAGCAGCTTGGGACAGGGCGGTAACATTCAGTACTTC. The complete variable domain, with remaining parts taken from reference TRBV7-3 and TRBJ2-4, reads GAGVSQTPSNKVTEKGKYVELRCDPISGHTALYWYRQSLGQGPEFLIYFQGTGAADDSGLPNDRFFAVRPEGSVSTLKIQRTERGDSAVYLCASSLGQGGNIQYFGAGTRLSVL.

The CDR3 DNA is TGTGCCAGCAGTTTGAATGGACAGGGGAACACTGAAGCTTTCTTT. Translation: CASSLNGQGNTEAFF. The chain has TRBV28 and TRBJ1-1, with TRBD1 matching over 8 bases. V dropped 3 bases and J dropped 1; count of bases not matched to a gene: 4. CDR3 size: 15 residues. Germline CDR1 reads MDHEN; CDR2 reads SYDVKM.

This clone has more than one count but fewer than ten. CDR3: CASSPGGTSGSYEQFF. DNA for the CDR3: TGCGCCAGCAGCCCCGGCGGGACTAGCGGGAGCTATGAGCAGTTCTTC. The chain carries TRBV5-1 and TRBJ2-1, with 14 bases identical to TRBD2. Germline V gives CDR1 SGHRS, CDR2 YFSETQ. The CDR3 extends over 16 amino acids. Losses at the gene ends were 4 bases for V and 8 bases for J; bases not matched to a gene: 8. The variable domain in full, completed from reference TRBV5-1 and TRBJ2-1, reads KAGVTQTPRYLIKTRGQQVTLSCSPISGHRSVSWYQQTPGQGLQFLFEYFSETQRNKGNFPGRFSGRQFSNSRSEMNVSTLELGDSALYLCASSPGGTSGSYEQFFGPGTRLTVL.

The rearrangement joins TRBV9 to TRBJ2-7; 8 nucleotides match TRBD2. Germline V lookup: CDR1 SGDLS, CDR2 YYNGEE. The V gene end was trimmed by 2 bases and the J gene end by 0 bases; junction bases not matched to a gene: 4. The CDR3 is 15 residues long. The CDR3 is CASSVGREDSYEQYF. The CDR3 coding sequence is TGTGCCAGCAGCGTTGGGCGGGAGGACTCCTACGAGCAGTACTTC.

This clone was seen only a few times. V usage is TRBV7-2 and J usage is TRBJ1-3; the D gene is possibly TRBD1 (5 bases). The CDR3 is 16 residues long. Germline-derived CDR1 and CDR2 are SGHTA and FQGNSA. Trimming cost V 2 bases and J 0 bases, with 11 bases left between them. This CDR3 reads CASSLRGPVSGNTIYF. The CDR3 region has the DNA TGTGCCAGCAGCTTAAGGGGTCCAGTCTCTGGAAACACCATATATTTT.

V usage is TRBV4-3 and J usage is TRBJ1-2, with D unclear. V was shortened by 0 bases and J by 2 bases, with 16 bases between the two germline ends. CDR1 LGHNA and CDR2 YSLEER come from the germline V gene. The CDR3 loop spans 17 amino acids. For the CDR3, the DNA is TGCGCCAGCAGCCAAGACGGAGGTCGGCAGATGAACTATGGCTACACCTTC. Protein: CASSQDGGRQMNYGYTF.

This clone was seen only a few times. This chain uses TRBV29-1 with TRBJ2-3; D might be TRBD2 (6 bases). The V gene's germline CDR1 is SQVTM and CDR2 ANQGSEA. CDR3 length: 12 residues. V lost 4 bases to trimming and J lost 2 bases, with 7 bases between them. The CDR3 sequence is CSVVLATDTQYF. The CDR3 bases are TGCAGCGTTGTACTAGCCACAGATACGCAGTATTTT.

This clone was counted between two and nine times. The chain combines TRBV5-1 with TRBJ2-5; TRBD2 agrees at 12 bases. The CDR3 loop spans 14 amino acids. CDR1 is SGHRS and CDR2 is YFSETQ in the germline V gene. V lost 4 bases, J lost 5 bases, and 3 bases stayed unmatched. The CDR3 reads CASSITSGRETQYF. CDR3 nucleotide sequence: TGCGCCAGCAGCATTACTAGCGGGAGGGAGACCCAGTACTTC.

This clone occurred a few times. This sequence joins TRBV28 and TRBJ2-5; the match to TRBD1 covers 9 bases. The V and J ends lost 6 bases and 4 bases, in that order; junction bases with no gene match: 3. Per germline, CDR1 MDHEN and CDR2 SYDVKM. CDR3 length: 13 residues. The CDR3 DNA sequence: TGTGCCAGCAGGGACAGGGGAGGAGAGACCCAGTACTTC. It encodes CASRDRGGETQYF.

This sequence joins TRBV7-2 and TRBJ1-3; TRBD1 might be the D (5 bases). The CDR3 has 15 residues. CDR1 SGHTA and CDR2 FQGNSA come from the germline V gene. Trimming removed 2 bases at V and 2 bases at J, with 10 bases between. The CDR3 DNA follows: TGTGCCAGCAGCTTAACTCAGGGTACTGGAAACACCATATATTTT. This sequence encodes CASSLTQGTGNTIYF. Using reference TRBV7-2 and TRBJ1-3 for the parts outside the CDR3, the full variable domain is GAGVSQSPSNKVTEKGKDVELRCDPISGHTALYWYRQSLGQGLEFLIYFQGNSAPDKSGLPSDRFSAERTGGSVSTLTIQRTQQEDSAVYLCASSLTQGTGNTIYFGEGSWLTVV.

This clone has more than one count but fewer than ten. V usage is TRBV7-9 and J usage is TRBJ1-4, with a tentative D call TRBD1 (5 bases). Germline assignment: CDR1 SEHNR and CDR2 FQNEAQ (reference sequence). V was trimmed by 4 bases and J by 8 bases, leaving 11 bases between them. CDR3 size: 13 residues. DNA for the CDR3: TGTGCCAGCAGCTCGACAGCTGGGGAAAAACTGTTTTTT. It is translated as CASSSTAGEKLFF.